Below are 4 T cell receptor beta chains sequenced from a single sample in a study of T cells expressing NK-cell markers. One entry per CDR3 protein, without DNA, is what TCRdb gives after re-calling the 5' RACE reads. Here the sample table reports more than 120,000 distinct CDR3 sequences. The sequenced sample was blood T cells: a sorted CD56 or NKG2C T cell subset, CD4+ or CD8+ T cells, or bulk PBMC T cells (not recorded which). These receptors all come from a man aged 18-30 years in good health.

The chain recombines TRBV14 with TRBJ2-2; TCRdb gives TRBD1 as the D gene, but with no DNA this cannot be confirmed. The CDR3 is 15 amino acids. Germline CDR1 and CDR2: SGHDN and FVKESK. The CDR3 region is CASRSGTGTTGELFF.

The chain links TRBV5-5 to TRBJ2-1; the TRBD1 assignment by TCRdb is unverifiable without DNA. This CDR3 comprises 15 residues. From germline, CDR1 is SGHKS and CDR2 YYEKEE (reference sequence). CDR3 amino acids: CASSFGQGEWVEQFF.

This chain links TRBV30 with TRBJ2-1; the TCRdb D gene call, TRBD1, has no DNA to confirm it. CDR3 length: 12 amino acids. The V gene's germline CDR1 is GTSNPN and CDR2 SVGIG (reference sequence). The chain's CDR3 is CAWSTGGNEQFF.

The chain recombines TRBV28 with TRBJ2-7; TCRdb indicates TRBD1, and absent DNA this call remains unverified. CDR3 length: 14 amino acids. CDR1 MDHEN and CDR2 SYDVKM come from the germline V gene. CDR3 sequence: CASSYGQGMYEQYF.